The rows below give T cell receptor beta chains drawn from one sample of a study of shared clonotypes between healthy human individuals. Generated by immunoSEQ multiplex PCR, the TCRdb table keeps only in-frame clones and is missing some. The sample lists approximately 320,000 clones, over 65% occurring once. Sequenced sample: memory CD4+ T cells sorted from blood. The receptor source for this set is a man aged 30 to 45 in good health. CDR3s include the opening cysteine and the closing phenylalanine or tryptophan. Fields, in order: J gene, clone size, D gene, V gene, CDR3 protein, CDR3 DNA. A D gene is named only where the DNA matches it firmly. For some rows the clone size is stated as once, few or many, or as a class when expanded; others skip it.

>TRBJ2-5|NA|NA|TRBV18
CASSPPASRETQYF
TGTGCCAGCTCACCACCTGCTAGCCGGGAGACCCAGTACTTC
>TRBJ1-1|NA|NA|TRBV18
CASSPPSLSMNTEAFF
TGTGCCAGCTCACCACCGAGCCTATCCATGAACACTGAAGCTTTCTTT
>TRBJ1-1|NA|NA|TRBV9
CASSVAPDNTEAFF
TGTGCCAGCAGCGTAGCTCCGGACAACACTGAAGCTTTCTTT
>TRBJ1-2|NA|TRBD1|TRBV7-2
CASSPHKGQGDGYTF
TGTGCCAGCAGCCCACACAAGGGACAGGGGGATGGCTACACCTTC
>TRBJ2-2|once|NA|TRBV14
CASSQLLSTGELFF
TGTGCCAGCAGCCAGTTACTTTCCACCGGGGAGCTGTTTTTT
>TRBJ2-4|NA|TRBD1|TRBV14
CASSQQTGTKNIQYF
TGTGCCAGCAGCCAGCAGACAGGGACAAAAAACATTCAGTACTTC
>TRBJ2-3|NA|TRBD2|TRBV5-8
CASSSGTSGSADTQYF
TGTGCCAGCAGTTCCGGGACTAGCGGGAGTGCAGATACGCAGTATTTT
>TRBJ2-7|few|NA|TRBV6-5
CASSWGHEQYF
TGTGCCAGCAGTTGGGGACACGAGCAGTACTTC
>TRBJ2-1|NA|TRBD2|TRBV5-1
CASSGGSSPENEQFF
TGCGCCAGCAGCGGCGGGAGCAGCCCTGAGAATGAGCAGTTCTTC
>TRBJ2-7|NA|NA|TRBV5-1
CASSLYAVSYEQYF
TGCGCCAGCAGCTTGTATGCAGTAAGCTACGAGCAGTACTTC
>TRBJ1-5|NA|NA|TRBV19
CASSIPHENQPQHF
TGTGCCAGTAGTATACCGCATGAGAATCAGCCCCAGCATTTT
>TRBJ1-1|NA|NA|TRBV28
CASHPAGWDTEAFF
TGTGCCAGCCACCCCGCGGGTTGGGACACTGAAGCTTTCTTT
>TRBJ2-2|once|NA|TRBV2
CASRSGGFTGELFF
TGTGCCAGCAGATCCGGGGGCTTCACCGGGGAGCTGTTTTTT
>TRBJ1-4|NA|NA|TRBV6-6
CASSYLTGEKLFF
TGTGCCAGCAGTTATTTAACGGGTGAAAAACTGTTTTTT
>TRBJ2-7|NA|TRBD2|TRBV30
CAWKGETSGNYEQYF
TGTGCCTGGAAGGGGGAGACTAGCGGGAACTACGAGCAGTACTTC
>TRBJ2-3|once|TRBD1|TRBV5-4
CASSSDRENTQYF
TGTGCCAGCAGCTCGGACAGGGAAAATACGCAGTATTTT
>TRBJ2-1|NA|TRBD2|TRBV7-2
CASSLESGTTNEQFF
TGTGCCAGCAGCTTAGAGTCCGGGACTACCAATGAGCAGTTCTTC
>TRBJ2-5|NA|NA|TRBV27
CASTYGETQYF
TGTGCCAGCACGTATGGGGAGACCCAGTACTTC
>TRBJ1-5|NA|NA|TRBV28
CASSTPMDQPQHF
TGTGCCAGCAGTACCCCCATGGATCAGCCCCAGCATTTT
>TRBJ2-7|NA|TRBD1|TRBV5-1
CASSAGRDRSYEQYF
TGCGCCAGCAGCGCGGGCCGGGACAGATCCTACGAGCAGTACTTC
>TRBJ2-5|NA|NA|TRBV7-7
CASSLGPLQTQYF
TGTGCTAGCAGCTTAGGTCCGCTTCAGACCCAGTACTTC
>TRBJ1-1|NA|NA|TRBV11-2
CASGRWEAFF
TGTGCCAGCGGGCGGTGGGAAGCTTTCTTT
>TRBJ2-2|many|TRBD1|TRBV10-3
CAISATGGRELFF
TGTGCCATCAGTGCAACAGGGGGCAGGGAGCTGTTTTTT
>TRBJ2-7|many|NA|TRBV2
CASSVAREQYF
TGTGCCAGCAGTGTAGCGCGCGAGCAGTACTTC
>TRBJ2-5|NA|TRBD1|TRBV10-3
CAISEWGRGSQETQYF
TGTGCCATCAGTGAGTGGGGCAGGGGGTCCCAAGAGACCCAGTACTTC
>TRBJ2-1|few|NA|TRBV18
CASSPNIETHEQFF
TGTGCCAGCTCACCTAATATAGAAACCCATGAGCAGTTCTTC
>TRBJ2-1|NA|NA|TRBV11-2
CASSPGVGSYNEQFF
TGTGCCAGCAGCCCGGGGGTGGGCTCCTACAATGAGCAGTTCTTC
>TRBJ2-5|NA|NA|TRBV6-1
CASSGRGETQYF
TGTGCCAGCAGCGGAAGGGGGGAGACCCAGTACTTC
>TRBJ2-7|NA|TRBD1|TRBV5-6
CASSPGTGFNEQYF
TGTGCCAGCAGCCCCGGGACAGGGTTCAACGAGCAGTACTTC
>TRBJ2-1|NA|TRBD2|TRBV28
CASSSSGSHNEQFF
TGTGCCAGCAGTTCCAGCGGGAGTCATAATGAGCAGTTCTTC
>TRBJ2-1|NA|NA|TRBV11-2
CASSLQGPHNEQFF
TGTGCCAGCAGCTTACAGGGTCCCCACAATGAGCAGTTCTTC
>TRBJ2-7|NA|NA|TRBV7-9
CASSLAGGAYEQYF
TGTGCCAGCAGCTTAGCGGGAGGAGCCTACGAGCAGTACTTC
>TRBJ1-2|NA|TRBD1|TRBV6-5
CASSYVGGQANYGYTF
TGTGCCAGCAGTTACGTAGGGGGCCAGGCTAACTATGGCTACACCTTC
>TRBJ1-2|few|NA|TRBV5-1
CASSVNGQLYGYTF
TGCGCCAGCAGCGTCAATGGACAGCTCTATGGCTACACCTTC
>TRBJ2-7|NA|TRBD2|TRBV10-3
CAIAGASGVNYEQYF
TGTGCCATCGCTGGGGCTAGCGGTGTTAACTACGAGCAGTACTTC
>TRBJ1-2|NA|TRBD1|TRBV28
CASSPSSGGEGYGYTF
TGTGCCAGCAGTCCCTCCTCAGGGGGCGAAGGGTATGGCTACACCTTC
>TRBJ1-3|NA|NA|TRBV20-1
CSAGSGNTIYF
TGCAGTGCGGGTTCTGGAAACACCATATATTTT
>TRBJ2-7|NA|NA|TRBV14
CASSQDLGAHEQYF
TGTGCCAGCAGCCAAGATCTAGGGGCGCACGAGCAGTACTTC
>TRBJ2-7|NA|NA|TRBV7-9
CASSPQGGSYEQYF
TGTGCCAGCAGCCCACAGGGAGGGTCCTACGAGCAGTACTTC
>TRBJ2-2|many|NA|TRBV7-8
CASRLRWESAGELFF
TGTGCCAGCAGACTCAGGTGGGAGTCCGCCGGGGAGCTGTTTTTT
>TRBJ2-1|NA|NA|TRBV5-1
CASSFTIASYNEQFF
TGCGCCAGCAGCTTTACGATAGCGAGCTACAATGAGCAGTTCTTC
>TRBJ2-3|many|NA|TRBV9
CASSSRGNPSTDTQYF
TGTGCCAGCAGTTCTAGGGGGAATCCTAGCACAGATACGCAGTATTTT
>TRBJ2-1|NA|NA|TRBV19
CASSIRDHEQFF
TGTGCCAGTAGTATAAGGGACCATGAGCAGTTCTTC
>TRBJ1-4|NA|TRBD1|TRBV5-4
CASSLDRGNEKLFF
TGTGCCAGCAGCTTGGACAGGGGGAATGAAAAACTGTTTTTT
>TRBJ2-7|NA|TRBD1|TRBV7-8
CASSTTGGVAYEQYF
TGTGCCAGCAGCACCACAGGGGGTGTTGCCTACGAGCAGTACTTC
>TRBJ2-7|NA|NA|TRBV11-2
CASSLHYEQYF
TGTGCCAGCAGCTTGCACTACGAGCAGTACTTC
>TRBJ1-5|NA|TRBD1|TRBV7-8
CASSYDRGWEQPQHF
TGTGCCAGCAGCTATGACAGGGGGTGGGAGCAGCCCCAGCATTTT
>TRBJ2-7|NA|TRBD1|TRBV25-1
CASSPRQGTGYEQYF
TGTGCCAGCAGTCCCCGACAGGGGACAGGCTACGAGCAGTACTTC
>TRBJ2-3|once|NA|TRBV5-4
CASSFYSTDTQYF
TGTGCCAGCAGCTTTTATAGCACAGATACGCAGTATTTT
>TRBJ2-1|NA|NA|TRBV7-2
CASSLEQRREQFF
TGTGCCAGCAGCTTAGAACAGCGCCGTGAGCAGTTCTTC
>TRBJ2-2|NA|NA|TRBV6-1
CASSEEGPQTGELFF
TGTGCCAGCAGTGAAGAGGGACCCCAAACCGGGGAGCTGTTTTTT
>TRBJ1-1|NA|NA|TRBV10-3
CAISESIGSRGANTEAFF
TGTGCCATCAGTGAGTCCATCGGTTCAAGGGGAGCGAACACTGAAGCTTTCTTT
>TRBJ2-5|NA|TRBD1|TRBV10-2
CASSYGQGSETQYF
TGCGCCAGCAGCTATGGACAGGGATCAGAGACCCAGTACTTC